This T cell receptor (beta chain) was found in a study of beta chain features in type 1 diabetes. Study-wide points: Type 1 diabetes patients had VDJ junctions that carried fewer insertions and more deletions. It was not settled here whether HLA type affects TCRB rearrangement.

This clone was seen a few times. As yet, its antigen is unknown. Germline CDR1 SGHRS, CDR2 YFSETQ. The length of the CDR3 is 18 residues. V shed 1 base and J shed 0 bases, with 14 bases lying between them. All of the isolated RNA was reverse transcribed, so expressed TCRB transcripts were sequenced. Some clones are missing from TCRdb's copy, which holds only in-frame ones; the method was immunoSEQ multiplex PCR. This table holds around 200,000 clones, about 13% found once. It was via CD45RO/CCR7/CD25/CD127/CD95/CD27 that CD4+ naive, central memory, regulatory and stem cell-like memory cells were sorted.

The sequenced sample was central memory CD4+ T cells from blood. This sequence was found in a woman in her late teens or twenties in good health. This chain links TRBV5-1 with TRBJ2-6; tentative D call: TRBD1 (5 bases). The DNA of the CDR3 is TGCGCCAGCAGCTTGAATGGGGCCAAGGCCTCTGGGGCCAACGTCCTGACTTTC. Translating gives CASSLNGAKASGANVLTF.